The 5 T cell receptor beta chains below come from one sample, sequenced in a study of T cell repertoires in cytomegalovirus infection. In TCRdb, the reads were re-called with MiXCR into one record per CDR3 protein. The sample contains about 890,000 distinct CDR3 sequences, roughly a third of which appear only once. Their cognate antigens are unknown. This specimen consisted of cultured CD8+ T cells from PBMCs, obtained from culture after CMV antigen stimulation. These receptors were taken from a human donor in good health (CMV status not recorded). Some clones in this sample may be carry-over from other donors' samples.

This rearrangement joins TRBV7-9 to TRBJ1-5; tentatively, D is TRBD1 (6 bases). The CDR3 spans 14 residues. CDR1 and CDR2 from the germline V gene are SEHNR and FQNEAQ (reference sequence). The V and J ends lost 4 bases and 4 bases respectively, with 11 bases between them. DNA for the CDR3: TGTGCCAGCAGCTGGGGGGGCACGAATCAGCCCCAGCATTTT. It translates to CASSWGGTNQPQHF. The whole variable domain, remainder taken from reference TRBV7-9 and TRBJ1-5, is DTGVSQNPRHKITKRGQNVTFRCDPISEHNRLYWYRQTLGQGPEFLTYFQNEAQLEKSRLLSDRFSAERPKGSFSTLEIQRTEQGDSAMYLCASSWGGTNQPQHFGDGTRLSIL.

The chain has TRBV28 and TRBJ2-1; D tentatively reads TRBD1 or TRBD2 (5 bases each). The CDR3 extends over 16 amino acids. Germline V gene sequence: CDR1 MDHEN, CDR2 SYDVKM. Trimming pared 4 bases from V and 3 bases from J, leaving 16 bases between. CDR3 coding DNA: TGTGCCAGCAGTTCCCCTTCGGGGCCCGGCTACAATGAGCAGTTCTTC. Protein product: CASSSPSGPGYNEQFF.

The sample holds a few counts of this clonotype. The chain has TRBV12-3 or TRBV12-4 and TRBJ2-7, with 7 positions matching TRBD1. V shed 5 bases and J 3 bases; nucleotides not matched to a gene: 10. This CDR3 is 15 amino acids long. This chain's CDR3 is CASSARDSFNYEQYF. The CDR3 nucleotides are TGTGCCAGCAGTGCCCGGGACAGCTTTAACTACGAGCAGTACTTC.

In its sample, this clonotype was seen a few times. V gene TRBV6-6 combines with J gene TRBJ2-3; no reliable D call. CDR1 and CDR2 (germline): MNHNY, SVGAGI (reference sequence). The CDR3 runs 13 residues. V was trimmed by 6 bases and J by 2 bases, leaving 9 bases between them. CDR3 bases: TGTGCCAGCAGCCATATCCACACAGATACGCAGTATTTT. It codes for CASSHIHTDTQYF.

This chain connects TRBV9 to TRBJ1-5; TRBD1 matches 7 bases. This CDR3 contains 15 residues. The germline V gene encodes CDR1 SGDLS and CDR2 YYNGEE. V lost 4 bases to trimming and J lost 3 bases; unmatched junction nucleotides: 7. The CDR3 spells CASSSSGQPNQPQHF. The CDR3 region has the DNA TGTGCCAGCAGCTCGTCGGGACAGCCCAATCAGCCCCAGCATTTT.